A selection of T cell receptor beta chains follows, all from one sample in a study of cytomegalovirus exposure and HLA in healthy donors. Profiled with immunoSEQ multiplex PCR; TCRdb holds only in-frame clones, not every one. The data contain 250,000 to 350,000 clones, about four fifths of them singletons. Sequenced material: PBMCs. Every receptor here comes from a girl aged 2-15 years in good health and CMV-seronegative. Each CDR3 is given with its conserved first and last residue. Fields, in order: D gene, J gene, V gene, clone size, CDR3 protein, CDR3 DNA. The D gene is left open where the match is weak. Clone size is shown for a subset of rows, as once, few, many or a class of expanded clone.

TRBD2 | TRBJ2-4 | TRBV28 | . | CASSLVTSGSRNIQYF | TGTGCCAGCAGTTTGGTGACTAGCGGGAGCCGGAACATTCAGTACTTC
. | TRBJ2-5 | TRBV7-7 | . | CASSRTKLETQYF | TGTGCCAGCAGCAGGACTAAGTTGGAGACCCAGTACTTC
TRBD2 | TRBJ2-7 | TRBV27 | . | CASSLTSASSYEQYF | TGTGCCAGCAGTTTGACTAGCGCTAGCTCCTACGAGCAGTACTTC
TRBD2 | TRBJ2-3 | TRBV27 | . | CASSFYPLREVVTDTQYF | TGTGCCAGCAGTTTCTATCCCTTGCGGGAGGTTGTCACAGATACGCAGTATTTT
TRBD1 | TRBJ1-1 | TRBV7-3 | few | CASSPGTAGTEAFF | TGTGCCAGCAGCCCCGGGACAGCGGGCACTGAAGCTTTCTTT
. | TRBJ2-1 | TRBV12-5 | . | CASGLIRGGSYNEQFF | TGTGCTAGTGGTTTGATTAGAGGGGGTTCCTACAATGAGCAGTTCTTC
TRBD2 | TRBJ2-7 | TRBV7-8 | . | CASSSIGGVVGAYEQYF | TGTGCCAGCAGCTCTATCGGGGGGGTGGTTGGAGCCTACGAGCAGTACTTC
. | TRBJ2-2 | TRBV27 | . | CASSLSGRDTGELFF | TGTGCCAGCAGTTTATCCGGGAGAGATACCGGGGAGCTGTTTTTT
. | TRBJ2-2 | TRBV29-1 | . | CSVDSANTGELFF | TGCAGCGTTGACAGCGCGAACACCGGGGAGCTGTTTTTT
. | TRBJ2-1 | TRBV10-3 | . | CAISESIVGAPYNEQFF | TGTGCCATCAGTGAGTCGATTGTGGGAGCACCCTACAATGAGCAGTTCTTC
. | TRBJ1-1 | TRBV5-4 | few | CASSSISDTEAFF | TGTGCCAGCAGCTCCATTTCGGACACTGAAGCTTTCTTT
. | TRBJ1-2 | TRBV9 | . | CASRGAPNYGYTF | TGTGCCAGCCGGGGGGCCCCTAACTATGGCTACACCTTC
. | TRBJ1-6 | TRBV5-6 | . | CASSFMSNSPLHF | TGTGCCAGCAGCTTCATGAGTAATTCACCCCTCCACTTT
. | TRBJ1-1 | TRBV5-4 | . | CASSLGVGEGTEAFF | TGTGCCAGCAGCTTGGGAGTAGGAGAAGGCACTGAAGCTTTCTTT
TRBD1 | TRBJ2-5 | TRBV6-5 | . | CASRIPDRVQETQYF | TGTGCCAGCAGGATACCGGACAGGGTCCAAGAGACCCAGTACTTC
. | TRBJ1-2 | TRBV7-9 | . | CASSLAGEGGYTF | TGTGCCAGCAGCTTAGCGGGAGAGGGTGGCTACACCTTC
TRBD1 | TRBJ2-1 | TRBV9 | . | CASSEQGESYNEQFF | TGTGCCAGCAGCGAGCAGGGGGAGTCCTACAATGAGCAGTTCTTC
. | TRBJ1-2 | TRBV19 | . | CASSISGPSGDGYTF | TGTGCCAGTAGTATCTCGGGCCCGAGCGGGGATGGCTACACCTTC
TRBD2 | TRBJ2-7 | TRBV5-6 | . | CASSLITSGTLATYEQYF | TGTGCCAGCAGCTTGATAACTAGCGGGACCTTAGCAACCTACGAGCAGTACTTC
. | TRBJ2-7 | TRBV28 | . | CAISRAPGEQYF | TGTGCCATCTCTCGGGCCCCGGGAGAGCAGTACTTC
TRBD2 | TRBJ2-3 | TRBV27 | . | CASRLAGALTDTQYF | TGTGCCAGCAGACTAGCGGGGGCCCTCACAGATACGCAGTATTTT
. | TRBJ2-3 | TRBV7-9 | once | CASSPAQLYLTDTQYF | TGTGCCAGCAGCCCCGCCCAACTGTACCTCACAGATACGCAGTATTTT